These 31 T cell receptor beta chains were sequenced from one sample in a study of blood T cell repertoires in COVID-19 (dated by TCRdb to the early 2020s). The library was built by means of the immunoSEQ multiplex PCR assay. Entries here come from immuneACCESS through TCRdb and include only in-frame sequences with V and J called. Some clones fail to appear in such tables; in the studies checked, an unresolved V gene covers under half of the shortfall, and the cause of the remainder is unknown. For this sample there are roughly 300,000 clones; approximately 85% appear just once. The ten largest clones capture just over 7% of the sample. Sequenced sample: peripheral blood. The receptors shown here come from a human donor in a cohort sampled during active COVID-19.

This clone was detected once. This sequence joins TRBV5-3 and TRBJ2-7, with a possible D match to TRBD1 (6 bases). TRBV5-3 is recorded as an ORF, its role being uncertain. Between the trimmed V and J ends, which lost 5 bases and 4 bases, there was a span of 16 bases. CDR3 size: 14 residues. CDR3 amino acids: CARSLYRVMYEQYF. The DNA for the CDR3 is TGTGCCAGAAGTCTCTACAGGGTTATGTACGAGCAGTACTTC.

The chain recombines TRBV14 with TRBJ1-2; perhaps TRBD1 as D (5 bases). This CDR3 has 15 residues. V lost 2 bases and J lost 6, with 16 bases in between. The germline CDR1 and CDR2 sequences are SGHDN and FVKESK. This CDR3 reads CASSQSGHNFNGYTF. CDR3 nucleotides: TGTGCCAGCAGCCAATCTGGACACAACTTCAATGGCTACACCTTC.

By sample fraction, this clone is large (0.1 to 1%). J is TRBJ2-7 and V is TRBV5-1, with D maybe TRBD1 (5 bases). Germline CDR1 SGHRS, CDR2 YFSETQ. The length of the CDR3 is 14 residues. V lost 1 base and J lost 4, with 12 bases in between. In DNA form, the CDR3 reads TGCGCCAGCAGCTTGCAAGGGGTTCATTACGAGCAGTACTTC. Translation: CASSLQGVHYEQYF. Full variable domain (missing parts from reference TRBV5-1 and TRBJ2-7): KAGVTQTPRYLIKTRGQQVTLSCSPISGHRSVSWYQQTPGQGLQFLFEYFSETQRNKGNFPGRFSGRQFSNSRSEMNVSTLELGDSALYLCASSLQGVHYEQYFGPGTRLTVT.

The V call is TRBV29-1, the J call TRBJ1-5; unclear D gene. The CDR3 is made up of 15 amino acids. The germline CDR1 and CDR2 sequences are SQVTM and ANQGSEA. The V end was cut by 6 bases, the J end by 5 bases, with 20 bases between. The CDR3 DNA reads as TGCAGCGTGCTCCCCGGGTCCCCAGCGGATCAGCCCCAGCATTTT. Protein product: CSVLPGSPADQPQHF.

The gene calls are TRBV10-1 and TRBJ2-1; 9 bases are shared with TRBD1. Per germline, CDR1 WNHNN and CDR2 SYGVQD (reference sequence). The CDR3 is 15 amino acids. Trimming cost V 5 bases and J 10 bases; bases outside gene matches: 12. CDR3 DNA sequence: TGCGCCAGCAGTTTTGCCGGGACAGGGTCGTGGGAGCAGTTCTTC. This gives the protein CASSFAGTGSWEQFF.

This sequence joins TRBV12-3 or TRBV12-4 and TRBJ1-2; D remains unclear. The CDR3 totals 12 residues. With 7 bases removed from V and 6 bases from J, the gap between germline ends came to 12 bases. In DNA form, the CDR3 reads TGTGCCAGCACCAATACGTCGGATGGCTACACCTTC. It codes for CASTNTSDGYTF.

The V call is TRBV5-4, the J call TRBJ1-4, with 10 bases identical to TRBD1. After removal of 4 bases from V and 8 bases from J, the junction contained 8 bases not matched to a gene. The CDR3 has 15 amino acids. Germline CDR1 is SGHNT and CDR2 is YYREEE (reference sequence). The CDR3 region has the DNA TGTGCCAGCAGCCCGGGGACAGGGGCACGAGAAAAACTGTTTTTT. Amino acids: CASSPGTGAREKLFF. Full variable domain (missing parts from reference TRBV5-4 and TRBJ1-4): ETGVTQSPTHLIKTRGQQVTLRCSSQSGHNTVSWYQQALGQGPQFIFQYYREEENGRGNFPPRFSGLQFPNYSSELNVNALELDDSALYLCASSPGTGAREKLFFGSGTQLSVL.

This clone was seen once. The rearrangement joins TRBV10-2 to TRBJ1-1; possibly TRBD1 for D (5 bases). Deletions cut 7 bases from V and 5 bases from J, with 20 bases between. This CDR3 comprises 15 residues. In germline, CDR1 is WSHSY, CDR2 SAAADI. CDR3 sequence (DNA): TGCGCCAGCACGAAGCCCGACAGAGCGAAGACTGAAGCTTTCTTT. Translated: CASTKPDRAKTEAFF.

The CDR3: CASSLVWGQSTDTQYF. CDR3 bases: TGTGCCAGCAGCCTTGTTTGGGGACAGAGCACAGATACGCAGTATTTT. V gene TRBV7-8 combines with J gene TRBJ2-3, with TRBD1 matching over 7 bases. J lost 0 bases, V lost 5 bases, and 8 bases had no gene match. CDR3 length: 16 residues. Germline V lookup: CDR1 SGHVS, CDR2 FQNEAQ.

The chain links TRBV5-6 to TRBJ1-6; no definite D call. The germline CDR1 and CDR2 sequences are SGHDT and YYEEEE. The CDR3 consists of 15 residues. Trimming stripped 0 bases from V and 4 bases from J, with 8 bases between. The CDR3 DNA is TGTGCCAGCAGCTTGGGACATCCTTATAATTCACCCCTCCACTTT. Translation: CASSLGHPYNSPLHF.

The chain couples TRBV7-3 to TRBJ1-6; D gene uncertain. This CDR3 has 14 residues. The V end was cut by 5 bases, the J end by 9 bases, with 14 bases between. The germline V gene has CDR1 SGHTA and CDR2 FQGTGA. Here the CDR3 DNA reads TGTGCCAGCAGCCCCTCGGGAATAAGTTCACCCCTCCACTTT. It codes for CASSPSGISSPLHF.

J is TRBJ2-4 and V is TRBV7-8, with TRBD2 matching 10 bases. Germline CDR1 and CDR2: SGHVS and FQNEAQ. With 0 bases clipped from V and 8 bases from J, the junction kept 4 bases outside the gene matches. The CDR3 length is 15 residues. The CDR3: CASSLARLAGDIQYF. CDR3 in DNA: TGTGCCAGCAGCTTAGCGAGACTAGCGGGCGACATTCAGTACTTC.

This clone was counted a few times. The chain recombines TRBV29-1 with TRBJ1-4, with D possibly being TRBD1 (5 bases). Germline CDR1 and CDR2: SQVTM and ANQGSEA. Trimming took 4 bases from V and 8 from J, leaving 23 bases between them. The CDR3 sequence is 16 residues long. DNA of the CDR3: TGCAGCGTTGTGTGGCAGGGCTCCTATAGTAGCGAAAAACTGTTTTTT. Protein sequence: CSVVWQGSYSSEKLFF.

The rearrangement joins TRBV14 to TRBJ2-5; D unclear. Germline assignment: CDR1 SGHDN and CDR2 FVKESK. V was clipped by 4 bases and J by 4 bases, with 4 bases between them. This CDR3 is 11 amino acids long. In DNA form, the CDR3 reads TGTGCCAGCAGCCGGAGAGAGACCCAGTACTTC. This codes for CASSRRETQYF.

The rearrangement joins TRBV7-8 to TRBJ1-2; D is unclear. The CDR3 is 15 residues long. Per the germline V gene, CDR1 is SGHVS and CDR2 is FQNEAQ. With 2 bases removed from V and 0 bases from J, the gap between germline ends came to 10 bases. As DNA, the CDR3 is TGTGCCAGCAGCTTACTCATGGAGCCTAACTATGGCTACACCTTC. Residues: CASSLLMEPNYGYTF. The full variable domain, completed using reference TRBV7-8 and TRBJ1-2, is GAGVSQSPRYKVAKRGQDVALRCDPISGHVSLFWYQQALGQGPEFLTYFQNEAQLDKSGLPSDRFFAERPEGSVSTLKIQRTQQEDSAVYLCASSLLMEPNYGYTFGSGTRLTVV.

V usage is TRBV12-3 or TRBV12-4 and J usage is TRBJ1-1; TRBD1 aligns across 7 bases. The junction had 5 bases not matched to a gene; V was cut back by 8 bases and J by 5 bases. This CDR3 is built from 12 residues. CDR3 region: CASVKQGTEAFF. The CDR3, as DNA: TGTGCCAGCGTCAAACAGGGGACTGAAGCTTTCTTT.

This sequence joins TRBV18 and TRBJ2-7, with D possibly being TRBD1 (5 bases). In germline, CDR1 is KGHSH, CDR2 LQKENI. There are 14 residues in the CDR3. V was cut by 0 bases and J by 2 bases, with 8 bases left in between. The CDR3 DNA sequence: TGTGCCAGCTCACCACCCAGGGAACCCTACGAGCAGTACTTC. It encodes CASSPPREPYEQYF.

This chain uses TRBV7-8 with TRBJ2-7, with 12 nucleotides matching TRBD1. Germline assignment: CDR1 SGHVS and CDR2 FQNEAQ. The junction had 4 bases not matched to a gene; V was cut back by 5 bases and J by 2 bases. The CDR3 length is 15 residues. The CDR3 region has the DNA TGTGCCAGCAGCCATGGGGACAGGGGGCCCTACGAGCAGTACTTC. It specifies CASSHGDRGPYEQYF.

V usage is TRBV11-2 and J usage is TRBJ2-1, with 9 bases identical to TRBD2. The CDR3 contains 13 residues. Looked up from germline, CDR1 is SGHAT and CDR2 is FQNNGV. With V trimmed by 0 bases and J by 16 bases, 7 bases remained unmatched. The DNA for the CDR3 is TGTGCCAGCAGCTTAGAAAATAGCGGGGGCCACTTCTTC. Translating it yields CASSLENSGGHFF.

With regard to this clone: At one end the junction does not follow the germline gene, possibly because of a read error. This chain uses TRBV10-1 with TRBJ1-6; D uncertain. The germline CDR1 and CDR2 sequences are WNHNN and SYGVQD (reference sequence). There are 14 residues in the CDR3. CDR3 sequence: CASSESQRPSPFHF. The CDR3 region has the DNA TGCGCCAGCAGTGAGTCCCAGAGGCCGTCACCCTTCCACTTT.

Worth noting for this clone: Other DNA sequences in this specimen translate into the identical CDR3. The chain is built from TRBV24-1 and TRBJ2-1; 14 positions agree with TRBD2. Trimming at V came to 0 bases and at J to 6 bases, leaving 0 bases not matched to a gene. CDR1 is KGHDR, CDR2 SFDVKD, per germline. This CDR3 region has 16 residues. DNA for the CDR3: TGTGCCACCAGTGATTTGGGACTAGCGGGGGGCAATGAGCAGTTCTTC. As protein: CATSDLGLAGGNEQFF.

V and J are TRBV30 and TRBJ2-3, with D unclear. Germline V gene lookup returns CDR1 GTSNPN and CDR2 SVGIG (reference sequence). This CDR3 has 13 amino acids. The germline V and J ends were trimmed by 0 bases and 0 bases, with 4 bases remaining between them. In nucleotides, the CDR3 is TGTGCCTGGAGTGTAGCGAGCACAGATACGCAGTATTTT. This codes for CAWSVASTDTQYF.

The chain couples TRBV6-5 to TRBJ2-7, with 12 positions matching TRBD1. Germline CDR1 is MNHEY and CDR2 is SVGAGI. With 10 bases clipped from V and 7 bases from J, the junction kept 11 bases outside the gene matches. CDR3 size: 14 residues. In DNA, the CDR3 is TGTGCCACCACATCGGGACAGGGGGCGCGAGAGCAGTACTTC. The encoded protein is CATTSGQGAREQYF.

The chain links TRBV11-3 to TRBJ2-7, with 7 bases fitting TRBD1. V was pared by 9 bases and J by 2 bases, with 13 bases of the junction left unmatched. The CDR3 loop spans 15 amino acids. The germline CDR1 and CDR2 sequences are SGHNT and YENEEA. CDR3 nucleotides: TGTGCCAGTTCCCCTGGCTGGGACAGAGCCTACGAGCAGTACTTC. Translating it yields CASSPGWDRAYEQYF. Looking up the rest from reference TRBV11-3 and TRBJ2-7 gives the full variable domain: EAGVVQSPRYKIIEKKQPVAFWCNPISGHNTLYWYLQNLGQGPELLIRYENEEAVDDSQLPKDRFSAERLKGVDSTLKIQPAELGDSAVYLCASSPGWDRAYEQYFGPGTRLTVT.

This chain connects TRBV30 to TRBJ1-2; TRBD1 might be the D (5 bases). The length of the CDR3 is 13 residues. Trimming removed 3 bases from V and 4 bases from J, with 12 bases in between. The germline gives CDR1 GTSNPN, CDR2 SVGIG (reference sequence). CDR3 coding DNA: TGTGCCTGGAGAGGGGCAGTGGGCTATGGCTACACCTTC. This gives the protein CAWRGAVGYGYTF.

This clone has just a few counts. The chain carries TRBV4-1 and TRBJ2-2; D perhaps matches TRBD2 (6 bases). Germline V gene sequence: CDR1 MGHRA, CDR2 YSYEKL. The CDR3 spans 15 residues. Deletions cut 4 bases from V and 1 base from J, with 10 bases between. This CDR3 reads CASSLTGENTGELFF. DNA of the CDR3: TGCGCCAGCAGCCTGACGGGGGAGAACACCGGGGAGCTGTTTTTT.

This clone has a handful of counts. The chain has TRBV12-5 and TRBJ1-1; D is uncertain. This CDR3 has 14 residues. CDR1 is LGHNT and CDR2 is FRNRAP in the germline V gene. Trimming cost V 3 bases and J 1 base, with 9 bases left between them. This CDR3 reads CASGFFESNTEAFF. CDR3 bases: TGTGCTAGTGGTTTTTTCGAGTCGAACACTGAAGCTTTCTTT.

This clone showed up just a few times. The V gene is TRBV9, the J gene TRBJ1-4; 8 bases are a match to TRBD1. Germline loops: CDR1 SGDLS, CDR2 YYNGEE. Germline trimming cut 3 bases from V and 4 bases from J; bases unmatched to any gene: 5. The CDR3 extends over 15 amino acids. The CDR3, as DNA: TGTGCCAGCAGCGCCGGACAGGGAGATAATGAAAAACTGTTTTTT. It specifies CASSAGQGDNEKLFF.

The rearrangement joins TRBV5-5 to TRBJ2-2; 12 bases are a match to TRBD1. Germline V gene data show CDR1 as SGHKS and CDR2 as YYEKEE (reference sequence). After removal of 4 bases from V and 5 bases from J, the junction contained 6 bases not matched to a gene. CDR3 size: 16 residues. DNA of the CDR3: TGTGCCAGCAGCGGGGACAGGGGGCGCGGGACCGGGGAGCTGTTTTTT. Its translation is CASSGDRGRGTGELFF.

The V call is TRBV15, the J call TRBJ1-2; 9 bases align to TRBD1. CDR3 size: 14 residues. Germline CDR1 LNHNV, CDR2 YYDKDF (reference sequence). V shed 4 bases and J 4 bases; nucleotides not matched to a gene: 4. The CDR3 loop reads CATSIETGGYGYTF. CDR3 nucleotides: TGTGCCACCAGCATAGAGACAGGGGGCTATGGCTACACCTTC.

J is TRBJ1-1 and V is TRBV21-1. TRBV21-1 is labeled a pseudogene. CDR3 size: 13 residues. This chain's CDR3 is CASSKVRSTEAFF. CDR3 nucleotide sequence: TGTGCCAGCAGCAAAGTGCGGTCCACTGAAGCTTTCTTT.